This T cell receptor (beta chain) appears in the sequencing data of a study of blood T cell repertoires in COVID-19. About the study: From the United States, Italy and Spain came samples of acute and convalescent COVID-19. PBMCs, B-cell-depleted T cells, or T cells provided the cDNA or gDNA that made up the material.

The CDR3 runs 15 residues. The V gene lost 5 bases and the J gene lost 6 bases, with 19 bases spanning the gap. Germline V CDR1 and CDR2: SGHAT, FQDESV (reference sequence). How the authors handled the data: Reference gene primer amplification gave estimated nucleated cell counts. The method was immunoSEQ multiplex PCR; TCRdb's version includes in-frame clones alone and lacks a portion of them. That table is the source of V, J and clone size, and D and trimming were worked out from the DNA. The table lists 300,000 to 400,000 clones, 80% to 90% of them singletons. The receptor's source is a woman aged 60-75 years with COVID-19, enrolled during active disease. This chain links TRBV11-1 with TRBJ1-1; perhaps TRBD1 as D (6 bases). The sequenced material came from peripheral blood. CDR3 sequence reads: CASSILGGGFAEAFF. CDR3 sequence (DNA): TGTGCCAGCAGCATATTAGGGGGGGGTTTCGCTGAAGCTTTCTTT.